Following are 20 T cell receptor beta chains from one sample sequenced in a study of cytomegalovirus exposure and HLA in healthy donors. PCR was performed using 60 Vbeta and 13 Jbeta primers. Sequencing used immunoSEQ multiplex PCR; TCRdb keeps in-frame clones, though not all of them. The sample includes about 84,000 clones, 80% to 90% of them seen just once. Sequencing was performed on PBMCs. The receptors here all came from a man between 18 and 35 years old in good health and CMV-seronegative.

This chain connects TRBV5-4 to TRBJ2-6, with 8 bases fitting TRBD1. With V trimmed by 3 bases and J by 13 bases, 12 bases remained unmatched. Germline CDR1 is SGHNT and CDR2 is YYREEE (reference sequence). The CDR3 has 15 residues. CDR3 DNA sequence: TGTGCCAGCAGCTCTGGACAGGGCCTTGTGTCTGTCCTGACTTTC. It translates to CASSSGQGLVSVLTF.

The chain is built from TRBV27 and TRBJ2-5, with D perhaps matching TRBD1 (6 bases). Germline assignment: CDR1 MNHEY and CDR2 SMNVEV (reference sequence). V was pared by 1 base and J by 5 bases, with 11 bases between. CDR3 size: 14 residues. The CDR3 DNA reads as TGTGCCAGCAGTTTATTGGGGGCCGAGGAGACCCAGTACTTC. This codes for CASSLLGAEETQYF.

The chain couples TRBV19 to TRBJ1-6, with TRBD1 matching over 8 bases. The CDR3 contains 14 residues. V was pared by 5 bases and J by 7 bases, with 4 bases of the junction left unmatched. Per germline, CDR1 LNHDA and CDR2 SQIVND (reference sequence). The CDR3 here is CASSLDRGNSPLHF. The CDR3 bases are TGTGCCAGTAGTCTCGACAGGGGAAATTCACCCCTCCACTTT.

The chain employs TRBV6-5 and TRBJ2-7; 9 positions match TRBD2. This CDR3 is 14 amino acids long. Trimming removed 4 bases from V and 2 bases from J; junction bases left unmatched: 3. Germline loops: CDR1 MNHEY, CDR2 SVGAGI. CDR3 coding DNA: TGTGCCAGCAGTTCGTCTAGCGGGACCTACGAGCAGTACTTC. Its translation is CASSSSSGTYEQYF.

The J gene is TRBJ2-1, the V gene TRBV7-9, with 9 bases aligning to TRBD2. The V gene's germline CDR1 is SEHNR and CDR2 FQNEAQ (reference sequence). Unmatched junction bases numbered 11, after V lost 10 bases and J lost 4 bases. CDR3 length: 15 residues. The CDR3 loop is CAINLAGVEYNEQFF. CDR3 nucleotides: TGTGCCATTAACTTAGCGGGAGTAGAGTACAATGAGCAGTTCTTC.

This clone has only one observation. The chain links TRBV4-3 to TRBJ2-7; TRBD1 agrees at 9 bases. V shed 0 bases, J shed 5 bases, and the junction held 8 bases outside the gene matches. The CDR3 spans 16 residues. The germline gives CDR1 LGHNA, CDR2 YSLEER. The CDR3 loop is CASSQESGQGIHEQYF. CDR3 nucleotide sequence: TGCGCCAGCAGCCAAGAGTCCGGACAGGGGATCCACGAGCAGTACTTC.

The chain joins TRBV4-1 to TRBJ2-1, with D possibly being TRBD1 (5 bases). Trimming cost V 1 base and J 0 bases, with 10 bases left between them. The length of the CDR3 is 16 residues. Germline V CDR1 and CDR2: MGHRA, YSYEKL. In DNA, the CDR3 is TGCGCCAGCAGCCAAGTGGACATCATCTCCTACAATGAGCAGTTCTTC. Protein sequence: CASSQVDIISYNEQFF.

V usage is TRBV27 and J usage is TRBJ1-2; 12 nucleotides agree with TRBD1. The CDR3 loop spans 13 amino acids. V shed 7 bases and J 7 bases; nucleotides not matched to a gene: 4. The germline gives CDR1 MNHEY, CDR2 SMNVEV (reference sequence). In DNA, the CDR3 is TGTGCCAGCATGGGACAGGGGGCTTCTGGCTACACCTTC. Translating gives CASMGQGASGYTF.

The V call is TRBV6-4, the J call TRBJ2-2; D possibly corresponds to TRBD1 (6 bases). The germline V gene has CDR1 MRHNA and CDR2 SNTAGT. Trimming cost V 3 bases and J 3 bases, with 8 bases left between them. The CDR3 runs 14 residues. CDR3 bases: TGTGCCAGCAGTGAGGGGGCGCACACCGGGGAGCTGTTTTTT. Amino acids: CASSEGAHTGELFF.

The chain recombines TRBV19 with TRBJ1-1; 8 bases are a match to TRBD1. From germline, CDR1 is LNHDA and CDR2 SQIVND (reference sequence). V shed 5 bases, J shed 4 bases, and the junction held 9 bases outside the gene matches. The CDR3 consists of 15 residues. CDR3 amino acids: CASSPQTGAGTEAFF. Written as DNA, the CDR3 is TGTGCCAGTAGTCCACAGACAGGGGCCGGCACTGAAGCTTTCTTT.

The rearrangement joins TRBV19 to TRBJ2-5; TRBD2 matches at 9 bases. The DNA matches TRBJ2-7 better at its end, which makes the J call doubtful. CDR1 and CDR2 (germline): LNHDA, SQIVND (reference sequence). The CDR3 consists of 15 residues. CDR3 bases: TGTGCCAGTAGTATAGCGCGGGAGGGTTCCTACGAGCAGTACTTC. Translating it yields CASSIAREGSYEQYF.

The chain employs TRBV28 and TRBJ1-3; TRBD1 matches 8 bases. After removal of 1 base from V and 3 bases from J, the junction contained 2 bases not matched to a gene. The germline V gene has CDR1 MDHEN and CDR2 SYDVKM. The CDR3 is made up of 15 amino acids. The CDR3 region has the DNA TGTGCCAGCAGTTTATTAGGGACAGGTGGAAACACCATATATTTT. Its translation: CASSLLGTGGNTIYF.

J is TRBJ2-1 and V is TRBV28; 10 bases are shared with TRBD2. The germline CDR1 and CDR2 sequences are MDHEN and SYDVKM. This CDR3 contains 21 residues. V dropped 2 bases and J dropped 3; count of bases not matched to a gene: 19. The CDR3 loop reads CASSLPLAGVGRGIYYNEQFF. CDR3 nucleotides: TGTGCCAGCAGTTTACCCCTAGCGGGAGTAGGAAGGGGGATTTACTACAATGAGCAGTTCTTC.

The chain combines TRBV25-1 with TRBJ2-3; possibly TRBD2 for D (6 bases). Trimming left V 1 base short and J 2 bases short, with 16 bases between. From germline, CDR1 is MGHDK and CDR2 SYGVNS. The CDR3 consists of 17 residues. CDR3 DNA sequence: TGTGCCAGCAGTGAATCGGGGGTTGGCTATCCCACAGATACGCAGTATTTT. Amino acid sequence: CASSESGVGYPTDTQYF. Looking up the rest from reference TRBV25-1 and TRBJ2-3 gives the full variable domain: EADIYQTPRYLVIGTGKKITLECSQTMGHDKMYWYQQDPGMELHLIHYSYGVNSTEKGDLSSESTVSRIRTEHFPLTLESARPSHTSQYLCASSESGVGYPTDTQYFGPGTRLTVL.

This chain joins TRBV7-8 and TRBJ2-5; 11 bases are a match to TRBD2. The J call may be faulty, since TRBJ2-7 better matches the DNA end. From germline, CDR1 is SGHVS and CDR2 FQNEAQ. CDR3 length: 18 amino acids. CDR3 in DNA: TGTGCCAGCAGCTTAGGATCTGTAGCGGGAGGGTTGCCCTACGAGCAGTACTTC. It is translated as CASSLGSVAGGLPYEQYF.

This clone was detected once. This chain links TRBV5-6 with TRBJ2-7, with a possible D match to TRBD1 (5 bases). CDR1 and CDR2 (germline): SGHDT, YYEEEE. CDR3 length: 16 residues. Between the trimmed V and J ends, which lost 0 bases and 0 bases, there was a span of 13 bases. Here the CDR3 DNA reads TGTGCCAGCAGCTTGGGGCCAGGGTGGAGCTCCTACGAGCAGTACTTC. Translation gives CASSLGPGWSSYEQYF.

The chain joins TRBV29-1 to TRBJ1-2; no reliable D call. Per the germline V gene, CDR1 is SQVTM and CDR2 is ANQGSEA. The CDR3 has 10 amino acids. Trimming cost V 5 bases and J 10 bases, with 11 bases left between them. In DNA, the CDR3 is TGCAGCGTTCTCGGGGTTGACTACACCTTC. Translated, it gives CSVLGVDYTF.

V gene TRBV6-5 combines with J gene TRBJ1-1, with D maybe TRBD1 (5 bases). V gave up 6 bases and J gave up 0 bases, with 11 bases separating them. Germline CDR1 is MNHEY and CDR2 is SVGAGI. The CDR3 sequence is 14 residues long. CDR3 DNA: TGTGCCAGCAGGCGGGACCGATTGAACACTGAAGCTTTCTTT. Amino acids: CASRRDRLNTEAFF.

The gene calls are TRBV6-5 and TRBJ2-7; D possibly corresponds to TRBD2 (5 bases). Per the germline V gene, CDR1 is MNHEY and CDR2 is SVGAGI. V was cut by 6 bases and J by 7 bases, with 22 bases left in between. There are 15 residues in the CDR3. The CDR3: CASRSAGNLVREQYF. In DNA, the CDR3 is TGTGCCAGCAGGTCCGCCGGGAATCTCGTGAGGGAGCAGTACTTC.

The chain couples TRBV5-4 to TRBJ1-6, with TRBD1 matching 7 bases. CDR1 is SGHNT, CDR2 YYREEE, per germline (reference sequence). This CDR3 contains 15 residues. The trim removed 4 bases at V and 7 bases at J, leaving 8 bases unmatched. The CDR3 loop reads CASSEPTGTNSPLHF. CDR3 DNA sequence: TGTGCCAGCAGCGAGCCGACAGGGACCAATTCACCCCTCCACTTT.